These 29 T cell receptor beta chains were all obtained from the same sample, sequenced in a study of blood T cell repertoires in COVID-19. Only in-frame clones appear in the TCRdb table, and some are missing; sequencing was by immunoSEQ multiplex PCR. The sample carries more than 200,000 clones, 70% to 90% recorded once. Sequenced material: peripheral blood. These receptors all stem from a young man with active or convalescent COVID-19.

The chain links TRBV7-2 to TRBJ2-2, with TRBD2 as a possible D gene (5 bases). Trimming stripped 5 bases from V and 2 bases from J, with 9 bases between. Germline V gene lookup returns CDR1 SGHTA and CDR2 FQGNSA. The CDR3 contains 14 residues. For the CDR3, the DNA is TGTGCCAGCAGCCCGGAGGTTAACACCGGGGAGCTGTTTTTT. The encoded protein is CASSPEVNTGELFF.

In nucleotides, the CDR3 is TGTGCCAGCAGCTTGGGAGGAATTTTCCTCACTGAAGCTTTCTTT. Translated, it gives CASSLGGIFLTEAFF. The V call is TRBV11-2, the J call TRBJ1-1; D gene ambiguous. CDR1 and CDR2 from the germline V gene are SGHAT and FQNNGV. Trimming pared 3 bases from V and 4 bases from J, leaving 15 bases between. CDR3 size: 15 residues.

The J gene is TRBJ2-1, the V gene TRBV11-1, with TRBD1 as a possible D gene (6 bases). Trimming cost V 10 bases and J 9 bases, with 16 bases left between them. The germline V gene has CDR1 SGHAT and CDR2 FQDESV (reference sequence). There are 12 residues in the CDR3. CDR3 sequence: CATGTPPGEQFF. The CDR3 nucleotides are TGTGCCACCGGGACACCTCCTGGTGAGCAGTTCTTC. Full variable domain (rest looked up from reference TRBV11-1 and TRBJ2-1): EAEVAQSPRYKITEKSQAVAFWCDPISGHATLYWYRQILGQGPELLVQFQDESVVDDSQLPKDRFSAERLKGVDSTLKIQPAELGDSAMYLCATGTPPGEQFFGPGTRLTVL.

This sequence joins TRBV19 and TRBJ1-6, with D perhaps TRBD1 (5 bases). The CDR3 has 17 amino acids. The V gene lost 7 bases and the J gene lost 7 bases, with 23 bases spanning the gap. Germline lookup yields CDR1 LNHDA and CDR2 SQIVND (reference sequence). CDR3 protein: CASNKIRGNYENSPLHF. CDR3 nucleotides: TGTGCCAGTAATAAGATTCGGGGGAATTACGAAAATTCACCCCTCCACTTT.

The CDR3 bases are TGTGCCAGCAGTGAATTTGCGACAGCTCGGGCTGAAGCTTTCTTT. It yields the protein CASSEFATARAEAFF. This chain connects TRBV25-1 to TRBJ1-1, with D possibly being TRBD1 (5 bases). Germline V lookup: CDR1 MGHDK, CDR2 SYGVNS. The CDR3 sequence is 15 residues long. The V end was cut by 1 base, the J end by 6 bases, with 15 bases between.

The rearrangement links TRBV4-2 to TRBJ2-1, with 11 bases identical to TRBD2. The CDR3 length is 15 residues. The V gene end was trimmed by 6 bases and the J gene end by 3 bases; junction bases not matched to a gene: 4. CDR1 and CDR2 from the germline V gene are LGHNA and YNFKEQ. The CDR3 coding sequence is TGTGCCAGCAGAACGACTAGCGGGGACTACAATGAGCAGTTCTTC. It specifies CASRTTSGDYNEQFF.

This chain uses TRBV2 with TRBJ1-4; D gene uncertain. Per germline, CDR1 SNHLY and CDR2 FYNNEI. Trimming pared 4 bases from V and 8 bases from J, leaving 17 bases between. The length of the CDR3 is 15 residues. The DNA of the CDR3 is TGTGCCAGCAGTGGTTCTAGTCGCGGAGGAGAAAAACTGTTTTTT. Protein sequence: CASSGSSRGGEKLFF.

This chain joins TRBV7-9 and TRBJ2-7, with D unclear. V lost 1 base, J lost 0 bases, and 4 bases lay in between. The CDR3 is 13 amino acids. In germline, CDR1 is SEHNR, CDR2 FQNEAQ (reference sequence). The CDR3 loop reads CASSLESSYEQYF. CDR3 sequence (DNA): TGTGCCAGCAGCTTAGAGAGCTCCTACGAGCAGTACTTC.

The V and J genes are TRBV19 and TRBJ1-5, with a weak D call TRBD1 (5 bases). V was trimmed by 3 bases and J by 3 bases, leaving 12 bases between them. The CDR3 consists of 15 residues. Germline values: CDR1 LNHDA, CDR2 SQIVND (reference sequence). CDR3 loop: CASSIIQGLNQPQHF. CDR3 DNA sequence: TGTGCCAGTAGTATCATTCAGGGTCTCAATCAGCCCCAGCATTTT.

The V and J genes are TRBV7-2 and TRBJ2-2, with D tentatively TRBD2 (6 bases). The length of the CDR3 is 15 residues. Per the germline V gene, CDR1 is SGHTA and CDR2 is FQGNSA. The V and J ends lost 3 bases and 7 bases respectively, with 15 bases between them. The CDR3 DNA sequence: TGTGCCAGCAGCTTCACCACGGGGGAAGTCGGGGAGCTGTTTTTT. Translating gives CASSFTTGEVGELFF. Full variable domain (rest looked up from reference TRBV7-2 and TRBJ2-2): GAGVSQSPSNKVTEKGKDVELRCDPISGHTALYWYRQSLGQGLEFLIYFQGNSAPDKSGLPSDRFSAERTGGSVSTLTIQRTQQEDSAVYLCASSFTTGEVGELFFGEGSRLTVL.

The V gene is TRBV5-6, the J gene TRBJ2-5; tentatively, D is TRBD1 (5 bases). CDR1 is SGHDT and CDR2 is YYEEEE in the germline V gene. V lost 6 bases and J lost 2, with 8 bases in between. The CDR3 sequence is 12 residues long. The CDR3 nucleotides read TGTGCCAGCACGGACATTCAAGAGACCCAGTACTTC. Encoded protein: CASTDIQETQYF. Using reference TRBV5-6 and TRBJ2-5 for the parts outside the CDR3, the full variable domain is DAGVTQSPTHLIKTRGQQVTLRCSPKSGHDTVSWYQQALGQGPQFIFQYYEEEERQRGNFPDRFSGHQFPNYSSELNVNALLLGDSALYLCASTDIQETQYFGPGTRLLVL.

J is TRBJ1-2 and V is TRBV29-1; TRBD1 might be the D (6 bases). Germline V gene lookup returns CDR1 SQVTM and CDR2 ANQGSEA. Trimming removed 3 bases at V and 4 bases at J, with 18 bases between. The CDR3 covers 15 residues. The CDR3: CSVEGAGTNPYGYTF. The CDR3 DNA is TGCAGCGTTGAGGGCGCCGGGACAAACCCCTATGGCTACACCTTC.

The chain recombines TRBV2 with TRBJ2-7, with 9 bases aligning to TRBD1. Germline-derived CDR1 and CDR2 are SNHLY and FYNNEI. CDR3 size: 15 residues. V lost 7 bases, J lost 0 bases, and 7 bases stayed unmatched. CDR3 DNA sequence: TGTGCCAGCATCCAAGGGACAGGGCACTCCTACGAGCAGTACTTC. It codes for CASIQGTGHSYEQYF.

This clone was found a few times. The CDR3 region has the DNA TGTGCCAGCAGTTTAATTGAGGGAAACACCATATATTTT. Its translation: CASSLIEGNTIYF. The gene calls are TRBV12-3 or TRBV12-4 and TRBJ1-3; no clear D. The V and J ends lost 2 bases and 4 bases respectively, with 6 bases between them. The CDR3 covers 13 residues.

The chain joins TRBV6-5 to TRBJ1-6; D is ambiguous. V was pared by 7 bases and J by 9 bases, with 19 bases between. Germline CDR1 is MNHEY and CDR2 is SVGAGI. This CDR3 spans 15 amino acids. CDR3 nucleotides: TGTGCCAGCACCGTAGACTTCCAGGCGGGTTCACCCCTCCACTTT. Amino acid sequence: CASTVDFQAGSPLHF.

This chain connects TRBV20-1 to TRBJ1-2; 9 bases agree with TRBD1. The CDR3 consists of 14 residues. Germline assignment: CDR1 DFQATT and CDR2 SNEGSKA (reference sequence). Trimming cost V 3 bases and J 4 bases; bases outside gene matches: 6. CDR3 coding DNA: TGCAGTGCTAGTGAAGAGACAGGGGGCTATGGCTACACCTTC. Translated, it gives CSASEETGGYGYTF.

This clone was found once. The CDR3 DNA reads as TGTGCCAGCAGTCCAGGGTATCTCAAACACCTCTCAACTAATGAAAAACTGTTTTTT. This codes for CASSPGYLKHLSTNEKLFF. The genes are TRBV6-6 and TRBJ1-4, with a tentative D call TRBD1 (5 bases). Trimming left V 5 bases short and J 0 bases short, with 22 bases between. The CDR3 runs to 19 residues. Per the germline V gene, CDR1 is MNHNY and CDR2 is SVGAGI (reference sequence).

V usage is TRBV7-9 and J usage is TRBJ1-3; D remains ambiguous. This CDR3 has 14 amino acids. The V end was cut by 0 bases, the J end by 8 bases, with 11 bases between. CDR1 and CDR2 from the germline V gene are SEHNR and FQNEAQ (reference sequence). This CDR3 is CASSLAGSLYTIYF. CDR3 DNA: TGTGCCAGCAGCTTAGCGGGCAGTTTATACACCATATATTTT.

The genes are TRBV7-9 and TRBJ2-1; tentatively, D is TRBD1 (5 bases). CDR1 SEHNR and CDR2 FQNEAQ come from the germline V gene (reference sequence). This CDR3 has 13 amino acids. The V end was cut by 8 bases, the J end by 3 bases, with 11 bases between. The CDR3 here is CASGQGFYNEQFF. The CDR3 bases are TGTGCCAGCGGGCAGGGCTTCTACAATGAGCAGTTCTTC.

In this sample, this clone turned up many times. The same CDR3 is also encoded by other DNA sequences in this sample. The chain carries TRBV19 and TRBJ2-7; no clear D. Looked up from germline, CDR1 is LNHDA and CDR2 is SQIVND (reference sequence). The V gene lost 3 bases and the J gene lost 6 bases, with 6 bases spanning the gap. The CDR3 spans 11 residues. For the CDR3, the DNA is TGTGCCAGTAGTATTGGTAGCGAGCAGTACTTC. Its translation is CASSIGSEQYF.

The chain joins TRBV7-9 to TRBJ1-3; D remains unclear. V was cut by 4 bases and J by 6 bases, with 4 bases left in between. Germline V gene sequence: CDR1 SEHNR, CDR2 FQNEAQ (reference sequence). The CDR3 is 11 amino acids. The CDR3 reads CASSSSNTIYF. DNA for the CDR3: TGTGCCAGCAGCTCATCAAACACCATATATTTT.

V gene TRBV7-2 combines with J gene TRBJ1-1, with a weak D call TRBD1 (5 bases). Trimming cost V 3 bases and J 7 bases, with 24 bases left between them. The V gene's germline CDR1 is SGHTA and CDR2 FQGNSA. This CDR3 has 17 residues. CDR3 residues: CASSFVSGGGSPFEAFF. CDR3 in DNA: TGTGCCAGCAGCTTTGTTTCCGGTGGGGGGAGCCCTTTTGAAGCTTTCTTT. Based on the CDR3 plus reference TRBV7-2 and TRBJ1-1, the full variable domain is GAGVSQSPSNKVTEKGKDVELRCDPISGHTALYWYRQSLGQGLEFLIYFQGNSAPDKSGLPSDRFSAERTGGSVSTLTIQRTQQEDSAVYLCASSFVSGGGSPFEAFFGQGTRLTVV.

The chain uses TRBV7-9 and TRBJ2-7, with D unresolved. Per germline, CDR1 SEHNR and CDR2 FQNEAQ (reference sequence). There are 15 residues in the CDR3. The V end lost 4 bases, the J end lost 2 bases, and 15 bases lay between the germline ends. The CDR3 is CASSSLTDTAYEQYF. CDR3 coding DNA: TGTGCCAGCAGCTCTTTAACAGACACCGCCTACGAGCAGTACTTC.

This clone was seen more than once but under ten times. The chain links TRBV7-9 to TRBJ1-3, with TRBD1 as a possible D gene (5 bases). V was shortened by 3 bases and J by 0 bases, with 9 bases between the two germline ends. CDR3 length: 15 residues. The germline V gene encodes CDR1 SEHNR and CDR2 FQNEAQ (reference sequence). CDR3 bases: TGTGCCAGCAGCTTTGAAGGGGACTCTGGAAACACCATATATTTT. Protein: CASSFEGDSGNTIYF.

This chain joins TRBV18 and TRBJ2-3, with D unclear. The CDR3 extends over 14 amino acids. V was pared by 1 base and J by 6 bases, with 11 bases between. CDR1 is KGHSH and CDR2 is LQKENI in the germline V gene. The CDR3 region is CASSPLTLADTQYF. Here the CDR3 DNA reads TGTGCCAGCTCACCACTGACTCTCGCGGATACGCAGTATTTT.

The V call is TRBV6-1, the J call TRBJ1-5; D is unclear. The CDR3 runs 13 residues. V was pared by 3 bases and J by 9 bases, with 12 bases between. CDR1 and CDR2 from the germline V gene are MNHNS and SASEGT. CDR3 coding DNA: TGTGCCAGCAGTGAGGAGGGCTTTTGGCCCCAGCATTTT. As protein: CASSEEGFWPQHF.

The rearrangement uses TRBV5-1 and TRBJ1-3, with TRBD1 identical over 9 bases. V trimming: 2 bases; J trimming: 0 bases; junction bases outside the gene matches: 6. Germline V gives CDR1 SGHRS, CDR2 YFSETQ. The CDR3 is made up of 17 amino acids. This chain's CDR3 is CASSFTGTGNSGNTIYF. In DNA, the CDR3 is TGCGCCAGCAGCTTTACCGGGACAGGGAACTCTGGAAACACCATATATTTT. The whole variable domain, remainder taken from reference TRBV5-1 and TRBJ1-3, is KAGVTQTPRYLIKTRGQQVTLSCSPISGHRSVSWYQQTPGQGLQFLFEYFSETQRNKGNFPGRFSGRQFSNSRSEMNVSTLELGDSALYLCASSFTGTGNSGNTIYFGEGSWLTVV.

The rearrangement joins TRBV5-1 to TRBJ2-5, with TRBD2 matching 8 bases. Germline CDR1 and CDR2: SGHRS and YFSETQ. This CDR3 is built from 12 residues. V dropped 7 bases and J dropped 5; count of bases not matched to a gene: 4. The CDR3 reads CASGSGGETQYF. The CDR3 DNA sequence: TGCGCCAGCGGCTCGGGGGGGGAGACCCAGTACTTC.

In this sample, this clone turned up once. The chain has TRBV6-5 and TRBJ2-7; TRBD2 agrees at 11 bases. V gave up 6 bases and J gave up 3 bases; unmatched junction bases: 7. Per the germline V gene, CDR1 is MNHEY and CDR2 is SVGAGI. This CDR3 region has 15 residues. As DNA, the CDR3 is TGTGCCAGCAGCCGCCTAGCGGGGGGCGGCTACGAGCAGTACTTC. This gives the protein CASSRLAGGGYEQYF.